This T cell receptor (beta chain) was identified during a study of neurological immune-mediated disorders. The V end lost 2 bases, the J end lost 6 bases, and 22 bases lay between the germline ends. The CDR3 is 17 residues long. Germline CDR1 and CDR2: DFQATT and SNEGSKA (reference sequence). The authors made cDNA by 5'RACE with 10-nucleotide random UMIs. Each sequencing run yielded over 170 million TCR-beta sequences from 15-18 subjects. Each CDR3 protein is one row after TCRdb ran MiXCR on the 5' RACE reads. Found here are fewer than 70,000 distinct CDR3 sequences, roughly 9.7% of them singletons; the top ten hold approximately 13%. Ten or more counts support this clonotype. Its target is unknown. Findings and caveats of the study: CDR3 amino acid sequences of expanded clones were not shared across subjects, a result suggesting private repertoires in all groups.

Time point: longitudinal time-point 2. The study drew its healthy controls from blood bank volunteers in Maryland, USA. The chain combines TRBV20-1 with TRBJ1-4; D might be TRBD1 (6 bases). The sequenced sample was PBMCs. The receptor's source is a man in his thirties or forties in good health. The DNA for the CDR3 is TGCAGTGCTAGATCGTCGCGGGGGCTCGTGGATTATGAAAAACTGTTTTTT. As protein: CSARSSRGLVDYEKLFF.